This T cell receptor beta chain was obtained from a study of graft-versus-host responses after intestinal transplantation. At the level of the study: The study gave all recipients anti-thymocyte globulin induction, then tacrolimus and steroids for 2 to 3 years. Overall study results and limits: GvH clones detected in recipient marrow included some appearing first in ileum or blood. Elevated graft-versus-host to host-versus-graft clonal ratios in allografts were recorded for patients with graft-donor T cell macrochimerism. GvH clone levels peaked in circulation, and this peak was associated with early post-transplant HvG declines.

Germline V gives CDR1 MNHNS, CDR2 SASEGT. The CDR3 length is 13 residues. Clones were sequenced by immunoSEQ multiplex PCR, and TCRdb holds only the in-frame ones, with some missing. The sample consists of some 64,000 clones, 90% to 95% of them appearing once. The table lists this clone with a few counts. Its antigen remains unknown. At one end the junction does not follow the germline gene, possibly because of a read error. The chain combines TRBV6-1 with TRBJ1-5; D perhaps matches TRBD1 (5 bases). The sequence came from a human donor who was the organ donor for an intestinal transplant. The sample here was unstimulated CD8+ T cells sorted from spleen or lymph node cells, taken before transplant. CDR3 loop: CASGETEYQPQHF. The CDR3, as DNA: TGTGCCAGCGGTGAGACAGAATATCAGCCCCAGCATTTT.